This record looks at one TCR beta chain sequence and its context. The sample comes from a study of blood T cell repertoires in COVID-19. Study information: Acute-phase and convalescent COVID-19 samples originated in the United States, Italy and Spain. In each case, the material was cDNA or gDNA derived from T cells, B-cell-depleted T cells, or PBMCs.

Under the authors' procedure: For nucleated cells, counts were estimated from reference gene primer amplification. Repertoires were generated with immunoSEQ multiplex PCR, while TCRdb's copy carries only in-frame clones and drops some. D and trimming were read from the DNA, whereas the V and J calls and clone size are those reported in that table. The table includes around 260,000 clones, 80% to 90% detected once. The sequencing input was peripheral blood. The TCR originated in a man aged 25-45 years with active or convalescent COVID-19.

The CDR3 DNA reads as TGTGCCAGCAGCTTCCTTCGTGGACAACTAGCGGGGGTCACAGATACGCAGTATTTT. Its translation: CASSFLRGQLAGVTDTQYF. This sequence joins TRBV27 and TRBJ2-3, with TRBD2 identical over 11 bases. The CDR3 spans 19 residues. After removal of 6 bases from V and 2 bases from J, the junction contained 16 bases not matched to a gene. Germline V gene sequence: CDR1 MNHEY, CDR2 SMNVEV (reference sequence).